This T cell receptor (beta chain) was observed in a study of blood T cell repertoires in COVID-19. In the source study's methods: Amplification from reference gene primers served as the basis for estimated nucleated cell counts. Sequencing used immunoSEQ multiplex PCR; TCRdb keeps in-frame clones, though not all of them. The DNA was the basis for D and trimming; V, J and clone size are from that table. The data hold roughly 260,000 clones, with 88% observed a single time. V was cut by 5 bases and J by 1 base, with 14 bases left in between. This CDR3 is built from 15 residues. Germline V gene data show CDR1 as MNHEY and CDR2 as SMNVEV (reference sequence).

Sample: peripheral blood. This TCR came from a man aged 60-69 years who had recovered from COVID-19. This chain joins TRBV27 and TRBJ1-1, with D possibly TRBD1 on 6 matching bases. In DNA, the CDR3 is TGTGCCAGCAGTATTACCGGGACATCGAACACTGAAGCTTTCTTT. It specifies CASSITGTSNTEAFF.